This TCR beta chain originates from a study of vaccination and CD4 T cells after COVID-19. The study's findings and limits: Analysis of convalescent patients found that 304 of 307 vaccine-specific clones were spike mono-reactive. Convalescent participants were relatively few, and none had early post-infection timepoints studied.

The J segment lost 5 bases and the V segment lost 2 bases, leaving 6 bases of the junction unmatched. Germline V lookup: CDR1 MDHEN, CDR2 SYDVKM. This CDR3 comprises 15 residues. Specified treatment: roughly nine-day PBMC culture with coronavirus spike peptide pools or control peptides (ViraFEST assay). Each of days 3 and 7 saw half the medium replaced by fresh IL-2 medium. Only a few counts were recorded for this clonotype. The antigen remains undetermined. Oncomine TCR Beta short-read sequencing was applied to DNA from cultured CD4+ T cells. TCRdb fed the PCR reads into MiXCR, producing one record per CDR3 protein. In the table there are about 13,000 distinct CDR3 sequences, around 60% of which are singletons.

This clonotype originated in a human donor with COVID-19. The starting material was cultured CD4+ T cells from blood, obtained after SARS-CoV-2 vaccination. The rearrangement joins TRBV28 to TRBJ2-3; 8 bases align to TRBD2. The CDR3 nucleotides are TGTGCCAGCAGTTTACCCGCGGGGGGAGTAGATACGCAGTATTTT. This codes for CASSLPAGGVDTQYF. The variable domain in full, with the rest retrieved from reference TRBV28 and TRBJ2-3, is DVKVTQSSRYLVKRTGEKVFLECVQDMDHENMFWYRQDPGLGLRLIYFSYDVKMKEKGDIPEGYSVSREKKERFSLILESASTNQTSMYLCASSLPAGGVDTQYFGPGTRLTVL.